A selection of T cell receptor beta chains follows, all from one sample in a study of PD-L1 blockade in urothelial cancer. Repertoires were generated with immunoSEQ multiplex PCR, while TCRdb's copy carries only in-frame clones and drops some. The sample lists more than 95,000 clones, around 89% occurring once. The sequenced sample was PBMCs, obtained around atezolizumab (anti-PD-L1) treatment. Every receptor here comes from a man aged 60 to 75 with urothelial cancer. Both conserved end residues are part of each CDR3. The D gene is left open where the match is weak.

J gene,CDR3 length,V gene,D gene,CDR3 protein
TRBJ1-1,14,TRBV5-1,.,CASSLSPGNTEAFF
TRBJ2-7,15,TRBV7-2,TRBD1,CASSLPGQGNHEQYF
TRBJ2-7,13,TRBV30,TRBD1,CAWSVGDSREQYF
TRBJ1-2,13,TRBV28,.,CASTLQEYYGYTF
TRBJ2-3,14,TRBV10-3,.,CAIANRKEGGTQYF
TRBJ2-6,18,TRBV27,TRBD1,CASQRGTGDLSGANVLTF
TRBJ1-6,14,TRBV7-3,.,CASSLSGGGSPLHF
TRBJ2-7,15,TRBV2,.,CASSVEGVRRYEQYF
TRBJ2-1,16,TRBV18,TRBD2,CASSPNLAGDYNEQFF
TRBJ1-2,15,TRBV27,TRBD1,CASSSGQGAYTGYTF
TRBJ2-3,13,TRBV5-1,.,CASRPPSGDTQYF
TRBJ2-7,14,TRBV30,.,CAWSPGLLAREQYF
TRBJ1-1,14,TRBV5-1,TRBD1,CASSGGTANTEAFF
TRBJ2-7,13,TRBV29-1,.,CSVLDGGSYEQYF
TRBJ1-2,15,TRBV18,.,CASSLAGTPYPSSTF
TRBJ2-1,15,TRBV6-6,TRBD2,CASSYGTSSLNEQFF
TRBJ2-7,15,TRBV6-5,TRBD2,CASSYSSGTTLEQYF
TRBJ1-2,12,TRBV11-3,.,CASSTRDRGYTF
TRBJ2-1,12,TRBV5-5,.,CAQGGGGNEQFF
TRBJ2-1,15,TRBV4-1,TRBD1,CASSRDRVSYNEQFF
TRBJ2-7,14,TRBV11-3,TRBD1,CASSLEGPGGEQYF
TRBJ2-5,14,TRBV28,.,CASRSGSLQETQYF
TRBJ2-3,12,TRBV29-1,.,CSARDITDTQYF
TRBJ1-2,15,TRBV2,TRBD1,CASYRDRALSTADTF
TRBJ2-1,13,TRBV5-4,.,CASSLGSPGEQFF
TRBJ1-1,15,TRBV19,.,CASSKSGFGGTEAFF